These T cell receptor beta chains were read from a single sample in a study of control samples from healthy donors and cancer patients. The assay was immunoSEQ multiplex PCR, and TCRdb's table has in-frame clones only and misses some. The data show about 180,000 clones, roughly 89% seen once. Sequencing was carried out using blood. All receptors derive from a woman aged 50 to 60 in good health. Both conserved end residues are part of each CDR3. A D gene is named only where the DNA matches it firmly. The listing skips clone size in some rows; elsewhere it reads once, few, many or a size class.

>TRBJ1-2|NA|TRBV2|NA
TGTGCCAGCAGTGCAGGTTCGGACAGACCCTATGGCTACACCTTC
CASSAGSDRPYGYTF
>TRBJ1-2|NA|TRBV28|NA
TGTGCCAGCAGAAGCCAGACAGGCTATGGCTACACCTTC
CASRSQTGYGYTF
>TRBJ2-5|NA|TRBV7-2|NA
TGTGCCAGCAGCTTAGACGGGCCCTGGGCCCAGTACTTC
CASSLDGPWAQYF
>TRBJ1-5|NA|TRBV19|once
TGTGCCAGTAGTATAGTCGACAATCAGCCCCAGCATTTT
CASSIVDNQPQHF
>TRBJ2-3|NA|TRBV2|NA
TGTGCCAGCAGTGACAATCGCAGAGATACGCAGTATTTT
CASSDNRRDTQYF
>TRBJ2-2|NA|TRBV21-1|NA
TGTGCCAGCAGCAAAGCATGCAGGACCTCTCGTAGGGAGAGGGAGCTGTTTTTT
CASSKACRTSRRERELFF
>TRBJ2-7|NA|TRBV6-6|few
TGTGCCAGCAGTTCCCGACAGGAGGGGCAGTACTTC
CASSSRQEGQYF
>TRBJ2-1|NA|TRBV27|once
TGTGCCAGCAGTGAAGAGTTTGGGACGGTGGAAAGGGAGTTCTTC
CASSEEFGTVEREFF
>TRBJ1-2|TRBD1|TRBV9|NA
TGTGCCAGCAGCGTAGAGGGGACAGGGAATGCTGCTGGCTACACCTTC
CASSVEGTGNAAGYTF
>TRBJ1-5|TRBD1|TRBV4-1|NA
TGCGCCAGCAGCCAGACAGGGGGCGCAGCTCAGCCCCAGCATTTT
CASSQTGGAAQPQHF
>TRBJ1-1|NA|TRBV6-2/TRBV6-3|NA
TGTGCCAGCAGTCTTACTCGAACTCGGATGATGAACACTGAAGCTTTCTTT
CASSLTRTRMMNTEAFF
>TRBJ2-7|NA|TRBV6-2/TRBV6-3|NA
TGTGCCAGCAGCGGTGGGACGGGACACCAATACGAGCAGTACTTC
CASSGGTGHQYEQYF
>TRBJ2-3|TRBD2|TRBV5-6|NA
TGTGCCAGCAGCTTAGCGGGGGGTAGCACAGATACGCAGTATTTT
CASSLAGGSTDTQYF
>TRBJ1-2|NA|TRBV5-4|NA
TGTGCCAGCAGCTTGGGCCCGGGACCAAACTATGGCTACACCTTC
CASSLGPGPNYGYTF
>TRBJ1-5|NA|TRBV30|NA
TGTGCCTGGAGTCCGGCAGTTTCAAATCAGCCCCAGCATTTT
CAWSPAVSNQPQHF
>TRBJ2-7|NA|TRBV5-1|NA
TGCGCCAGCGGTCTCCGCAGCCAGACCTACGAGCAGTACTTC
CASGLRSQTYEQYF
>TRBJ2-6|NA|TRBV7-8|NA
TGTGCCAGCAGCTTAGTTGGGAGAACCAACGTCCTGACTTTC
CASSLVGRTNVLTF
>TRBJ2-1|TRBD2|TRBV24-1|NA
TGTGCCACAGGAAGCGGGAGGGCCCTCAATGAGCAGTTCTTC
CATGSGRALNEQFF
>TRBJ2-1|NA|TRBV20-1|NA
TGCAGTTTAAGCTCCTACAATGAGCAGTTCTTC
CSLSSYNEQFF
>TRBJ1-4|NA|TRBV18|NA
TGTGCCAGCTCACCTCTCGAGGCGATGAATGAAAAACTGTTTTTT
CASSPLEAMNEKLFF
>TRBJ1-6|NA|TRBV19|NA
TGTGCCAGTAGTATGGGAAGGGCCGTCGGACCCCTCCACTTT
CASSMGRAVGPLHF
>TRBJ2-3|TRBD2|TRBV2|NA
TGTGCCAGCCCGGGACTAGCGGGGGCGTCGGATACGCAGTATTTT
CASPGLAGASDTQYF
>TRBJ1-2|TRBD1|TRBV29-1|NA
TGCAGCGCCCCCGGGACAGGGGGTGGCTACACCTTC
CSAPGTGGGYTF
>TRBJ1-3|NA|TRBV5-1|few
TGCGCCAGCAGCCTACAGGCGCCCCCTGGAAACACCATATATTTT
CASSLQAPPGNTIYF
>TRBJ2-2|NA|TRBV27|NA
TGTGCCAGCAGTTTGAAACCGACGAACACCGGGGAGCTGTTTTTT
CASSLKPTNTGELFF
>TRBJ2-3|NA|TRBV7-2|NA
TGTGCCAGCAGCGCAGACGGATTCCGATCGGATACGCAGTATTTT
CASSADGFRSDTQYF
>TRBJ1-2|NA|TRBV27|NA
TGTGCCAGCAGTAAAAACGGGGCGGTCTATGGCTACACCTTC
CASSKNGAVYGYTF
>TRBJ2-7|TRBD2|TRBV5-1|NA
TGCGCCAGCAGCTACTCCCTAGCGGTGAGCTCCTACGAGCAGTACTTC
CASSYSLAVSSYEQYF
>TRBJ2-5|TRBD2|TRBV10-3|NA
TGTGCCGTCGGGACTAGCGGGAGGGGACAATACCAAGAGACCCAGTACTTC
CAVGTSGRGQYQETQYF
>TRBJ2-1|NA|TRBV6-2/TRBV6-3|NA
TGTGCCAGCAGTTACCAGAACAATGAGCAGTTCTTC
CASSYQNNEQFF
>TRBJ1-1|NA|TRBV5-1|NA
TGCGCCAGCAGCGAAGAGGTGAGGACTGAAGCTTTCTTT
CASSEEVRTEAFF
>TRBJ2-1|TRBD2|TRBV3-1/TRBV3-2|NA
TGTGTCAGCAGCCAAGAGTGGGGGGGTGAGCAGTTCTTC
CVSSQEWGGEQFF
>TRBJ1-5|TRBD1|TRBV30|NA
TGTGCCTGGAGTGGAGAGACAGGGTATGTGGGGCAGCCCCAGCATTTT
CAWSGETGYVGQPQHF
>TRBJ2-7|NA|TRBV7-3|NA
TGTGCCAGCAGCCGGGACGTCGGCGGCGAGCAGTACTTC
CASSRDVGGEQYF
>TRBJ2-7|NA|TRBV5-1|NA
TGCGCCAGCAGCCTTACCAGGGAGCAGTACTTC
CASSLTREQYF
>TRBJ1-5|NA|TRBV6-1|NA
TGTGCCAGCAGTGACCCAGGGGATTGGGGCAATCAGCCCCAGCATTTT
CASSDPGDWGNQPQHF
>TRBJ2-5|NA|TRBV5-6|NA
TGTGCCAGCAGCTTGGGGGGGAGAGGAGAGACCCAGTACTTC
CASSLGGRGETQYF
>TRBJ1-4|TRBD1|TRBV27|NA
TGTGCCAGCAGCCGGGGCGGAGGGACAGGAAATGAAAAACTGTTTTTT
CASSRGGGTGNEKLFF
>TRBJ2-3|NA|TRBV5-4|NA
TGTGCCAGCAGCTTAGGGGCGGGAAGCACAGATACGCAGTATTTT
CASSLGAGSTDTQYF
>TRBJ1-6|TRBD1|TRBV27|NA
TGTGCCAGCAGTTTCGGACAGGGTAATTCACCCCTCCACTTT
CASSFGQGNSPLHF
>TRBJ1-6|NA|TRBV9|NA
TGTGCCAGCAGCGCCCACCAGAGCGCTAATTCACCCCTCCACTTT
CASSAHQSANSPLHF
>TRBJ1-2|TRBD1|TRBV7-2|NA
TGTGCCAGCAGCTATCGGACAGGGTCCCTCTCGGGCTACACCTTC
CASSYRTGSLSGYTF
>TRBJ2-6|NA|TRBV7-7|NA
TGTGCCAGCAGCGCGAGTCTATCTGGGGCCAACGTCCTGACTTTC
CASSASLSGANVLTF
>TRBJ2-7|NA|TRBV15|NA
TGTGCCACCAGCAGAGATAGACTAGGCTTAGGAGAGCAGTACTTC
CATSRDRLGLGEQYF
>TRBJ2-7|NA|TRBV27|NA
TGTGCCAGCAGTTCCTCAGTAAGCTACGAGCAGTACTTC
CASSSSVSYEQYF